Detailed here is one T cell receptor (beta chain). No antigen is known for it. The data were taken from a study of T cells in Graves' hyperthyroidism and ophthalmopathy. General observations from the study: A model of 13 V-J pairs discriminated ophthalmopathy from stable hyperthyroidism. Expanded thyroid clonotypes (above 0.001) were mostly also found in blood.

The investigators amplified TCR beta CDR3 regions from RNA transcripts. When the TCR CDR3 underwent first-round RT-PCR, the HTBI primer set was used. MiXCR was run by TCRdb on the multiplex PCR reads, yielding one entry per CDR3 protein. The sample lists more than 500,000 distinct CDR3 sequences; over 35% were seen once. CDR3 length equals 15 residues. CDR1 and CDR2 (germline): SGHRS, YFSETQ. V was clipped by 4 bases and J by 9 bases; unmatched bases: 8. The study left out patients who had uncontrolled infection, other autoimmune disease, pregnancy or lactation. Diagnosing involved the use of clinical symptoms, serum thyroxine and TRAb, thyroid ultrasound and orbital computed tomography.

Material: peripheral blood or thyroid tissue (not recorded which). The source of this sequence is an adult woman with Graves' disease, either hyperthyroidism or ophthalmopathy (not recorded which). The chain joins TRBV5-1 to TRBJ1-6; 9 bases agree with TRBD1. The CDR3 sequence is CASSPGQGLSSPLHF. DNA for the CDR3: TGCGCCAGCAGCCCAGGACAGGGGCTAAGTTCACCCCTCCACTTT.